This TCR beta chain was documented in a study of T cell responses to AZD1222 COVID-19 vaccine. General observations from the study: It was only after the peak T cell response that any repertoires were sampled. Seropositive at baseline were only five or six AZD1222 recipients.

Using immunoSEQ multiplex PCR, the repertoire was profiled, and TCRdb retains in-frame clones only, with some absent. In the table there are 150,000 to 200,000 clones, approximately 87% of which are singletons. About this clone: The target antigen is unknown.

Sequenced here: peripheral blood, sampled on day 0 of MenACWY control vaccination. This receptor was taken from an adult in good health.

The CDR3 protein is CASSSGSYEQYF. The DNA of the CDR3 is TGTGCCAGCAGTTCAGGATCCTACGAGCAGTACTTC. The rearrangement uses TRBV2 and TRBJ2-7; no firm D call. This CDR3 is 12 amino acids long. Germline-derived CDR1 and CDR2 are SNHLY and FYNNEI. Between the trimmed V and J ends, which lost 5 bases and 1 base, there was a span of 6 bases.